This TCR beta chain was observed in a study of blood T cell repertoires in COVID-19. Germline-derived CDR1 and CDR2 are SQVTM and ANQGSEA. There are 13 residues in the CDR3. Trimming shortened V by 7 bases and J by 4 bases, and 16 bases separated the two germline ends. In the original workflow: Amplification of reference gene primers provided the estimated nucleated cell counts. Produced via immunoSEQ multiplex PCR; TCRdb's table is partial and in-frame only. V and J calls and clone size are given by that table; D and trimming were obtained from the DNA. There are some 180,000 clones in the sample; 80% occur only once, and approximately 15% lies in the top ten.

The receptor comes from a man in his fifties or sixties who had been exposed to COVID-19. The chain recombines TRBV29-1 with TRBJ2-5, with D possibly being TRBD1 (6 bases). Source material: PBMCs or T cells enriched from blood (not recorded which). The CDR3 loop is CSAARGGAETQYF. The CDR3 region has the DNA TGCAGCGCAGCCAGGGGCGGTGCAGAGACCCAGTACTTC.